This T cell receptor (beta chain) came from a study of blood T cell repertoires in COVID-19 (dated by TCRdb to the early 2020s). Some background on the complete study: Samples from collaborators originated in the United States, Italy and Spain and spanned both the acute and convalescent phases of COVID-19. The material from the prospective study consisted of cDNA or gDNA derived from T cells, B-cell-depleted T cells, or PBMCs. Subjects who had been exposed to COVID-19, were actively infected with it, or had recovered from it provided the deeply sampled blood TCRbeta repertoires that made up the dataset. A freely available public database, intended as a resource for researchers studying the immune response to SARS-CoV-2, is where the repertoires were released. The samples were drawn from two sources: the first 160 participants of the ongoing ImmuneRACE study, and 1,254 subjects contributed by 6 global collaborators. Sample metadata almost always included a de-identified subject ID, COVID-19 status, age in years and sex. HLA class I and class II types, where available, came from metadata supplied by the sample provider rather than from assay-based typing.

Whole blood was collected in K2EDTA tubes by collaborating institutions according to the institutions' own protocols. For TCRbeta analysis, collaborators shipped samples in one of three forms: frozen whole blood, isolated PBMCs, or DNA extracted from either of those sample types. A note on this clone: It has no known antigen specificity. No much larger clonotype is one base removed from it; base qualities were not supplied.

Study-level results and caveats: The quantity of clinical and demographic metadata differed by source and by participant and was supplied without curation.

TCRbeta CDR3 regions were amplified from genomic DNA using the immunoSEQ Assay, a bias-controlled multiplex PCR. The paper's processing steps were these. The number of nucleated cells in each sample was estimated from the amplification of reference gene primers within the assay. To quantify the absolute abundance of each unique TCRbeta CDR3 rearrangement, sequence reads were collapsed and filtered. For each sample, productive Simpson clonality was calculated by taking the square root of Simpson's diversity index across productive rearrangements. TCRdb obtained this table from immuneACCESS and retained in-frame rearrangements with V and J assigned. These tables miss some clones; where compared with another copy, unresolved V genes account for less than half of the shortfall, and the remainder is unexplained. V, J and clone size were drawn from that table, and D and trimming were deduced from the DNA. This sample has 50,000 to 70,000 clones in its table, and 80% to 95% of those were observed once. The ten largest clones take up 7% to 10% of the sample.

The receptor was isolated from a woman of 80 years or more with active COVID-19. Sequenced input: peripheral blood.

The CDR3 reads as follows: CASSPPDRTQRETQYF. Read as DNA, the sequence is TGTGCCAGCTCACCCCCCGACAGGACCCAGAGAGAGACCCAGTACTTC. The rearranged segments are TRBV18 and TRBJ2-5, and perhaps TRBD1 as D gene, on 6 matching bases. V lost 3 bases and J lost 4 bases; the stretch between them is 18 bases long. The germline V gene supplies CDR1 KGHSH and CDR2 LQKENI. Including the terminal cysteine and phenylalanine, the CDR3 comprises 16 residues. Just CDR3 DNA is preserved here, 48 bases in frame from base 1.